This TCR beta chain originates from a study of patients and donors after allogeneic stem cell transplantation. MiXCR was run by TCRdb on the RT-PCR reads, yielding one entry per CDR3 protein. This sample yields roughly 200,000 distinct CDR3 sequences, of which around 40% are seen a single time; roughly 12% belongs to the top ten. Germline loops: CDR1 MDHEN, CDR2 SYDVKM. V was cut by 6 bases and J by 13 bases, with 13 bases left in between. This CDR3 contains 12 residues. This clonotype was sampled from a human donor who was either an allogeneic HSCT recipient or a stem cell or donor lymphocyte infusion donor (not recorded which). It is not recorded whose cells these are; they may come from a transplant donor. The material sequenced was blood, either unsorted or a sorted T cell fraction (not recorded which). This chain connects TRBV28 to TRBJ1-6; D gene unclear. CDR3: CASRDLYIPLHF. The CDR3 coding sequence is TGTGCCAGCAGGGACCTCTATATTCCCCTCCACTTT. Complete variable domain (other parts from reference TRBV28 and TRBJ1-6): DVKVTQSSRYLVKRTGEKVFLECVQDMDHENMFWYRQDPGLGLRLIYFSYDVKMKEKGDIPEGYSVSREKKERFSLILESASTNQTSMYLCASRDLYIPLHFGNGTRLTVT.